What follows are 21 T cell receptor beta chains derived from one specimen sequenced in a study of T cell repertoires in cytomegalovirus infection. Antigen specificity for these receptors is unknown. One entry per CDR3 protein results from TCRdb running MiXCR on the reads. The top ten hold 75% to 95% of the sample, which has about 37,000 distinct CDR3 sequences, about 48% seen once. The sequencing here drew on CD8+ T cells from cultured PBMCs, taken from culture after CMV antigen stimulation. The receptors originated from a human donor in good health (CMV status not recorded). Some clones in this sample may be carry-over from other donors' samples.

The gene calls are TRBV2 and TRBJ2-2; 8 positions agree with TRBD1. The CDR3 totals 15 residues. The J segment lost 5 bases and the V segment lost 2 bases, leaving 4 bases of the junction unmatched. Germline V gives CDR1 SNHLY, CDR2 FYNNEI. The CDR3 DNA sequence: TGTGCCAGCAGTGAACCGACAGGGGAAACCGGGGAGCTGTTTTTT. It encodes CASSEPTGETGELFF.

CDR3 sequence: CAISAHEESSSYGYTF. The CDR3 coding sequence is TGTGCCATCAGTGCTCATGAAGAGTCTTCATCCTATGGCTACACCTTC. The chain uses TRBV10-3 and TRBJ1-2; D unclear. CDR1 and CDR2 from the germline V gene are ENHRY and SYGVKD. The CDR3 is 16 residues long. V lost 4 bases and J 4 bases, leaving 19 bases between the germline ends.

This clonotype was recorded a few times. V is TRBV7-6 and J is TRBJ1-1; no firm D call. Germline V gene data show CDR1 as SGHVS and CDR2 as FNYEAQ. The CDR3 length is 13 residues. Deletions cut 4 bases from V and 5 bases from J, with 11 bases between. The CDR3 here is CASSSLVGTEAFF. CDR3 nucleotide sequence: TGTGCCAGCAGCTCCTTAGTGGGTACTGAAGCTTTCTTT.

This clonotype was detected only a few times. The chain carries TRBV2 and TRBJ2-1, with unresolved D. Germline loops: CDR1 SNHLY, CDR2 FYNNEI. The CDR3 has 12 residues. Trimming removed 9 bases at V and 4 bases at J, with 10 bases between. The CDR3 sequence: CARIDKYNEQFF. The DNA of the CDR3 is TGTGCCAGGATCGACAAATACAATGAGCAGTTCTTC.

The CDR3 protein is CASSRKPVANTGELFF. The CDR3 nucleotides read TGCGCCAGCAGCCGAAAGCCCGTCGCGAACACCGGGGAGCTGTTTTTT. V usage is TRBV4-1 and J usage is TRBJ2-2; D is uncertain. V dropped 4 bases and J dropped 0 bases, with 12 bases sitting between them. This CDR3 spans 16 amino acids. Germline CDR1 and CDR2: MGHRA and YSYEKL.

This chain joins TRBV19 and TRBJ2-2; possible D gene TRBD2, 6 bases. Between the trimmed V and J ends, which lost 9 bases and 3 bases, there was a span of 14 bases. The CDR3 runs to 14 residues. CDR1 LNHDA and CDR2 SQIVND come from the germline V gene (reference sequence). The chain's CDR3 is CASSWGEDTGELFF. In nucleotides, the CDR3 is TGTGCCAGCTCCTGGGGGGAAGACACCGGGGAGCTGTTTTTT.

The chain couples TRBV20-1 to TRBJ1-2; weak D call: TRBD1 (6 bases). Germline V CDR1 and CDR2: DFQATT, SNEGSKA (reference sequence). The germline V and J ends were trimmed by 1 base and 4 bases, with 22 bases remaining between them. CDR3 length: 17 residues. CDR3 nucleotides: TGCAGTGCTAGAGTGGACCTCGGAAAGGACAGTCCCTATGGCTACACCTTC. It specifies CSARVDLGKDSPYGYTF.

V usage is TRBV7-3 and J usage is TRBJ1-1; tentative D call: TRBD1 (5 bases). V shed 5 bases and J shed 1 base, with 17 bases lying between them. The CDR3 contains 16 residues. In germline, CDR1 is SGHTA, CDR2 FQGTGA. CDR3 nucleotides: TGTGCCAGCAGCCGCCTTTTGAGGGGCCAGAACACTGAAGCTTTCTTT. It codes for CASSRLLRGQNTEAFF.

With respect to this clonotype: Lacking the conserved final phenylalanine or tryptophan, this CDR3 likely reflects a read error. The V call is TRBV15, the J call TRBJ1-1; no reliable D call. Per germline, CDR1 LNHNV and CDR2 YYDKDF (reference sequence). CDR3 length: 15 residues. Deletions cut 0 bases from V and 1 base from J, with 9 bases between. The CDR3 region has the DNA TGTGCCACCAGCAGAGAAAACAGAGAGAACACTGAAGCTTTCTAT. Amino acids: CATSRENRENTEAFY.

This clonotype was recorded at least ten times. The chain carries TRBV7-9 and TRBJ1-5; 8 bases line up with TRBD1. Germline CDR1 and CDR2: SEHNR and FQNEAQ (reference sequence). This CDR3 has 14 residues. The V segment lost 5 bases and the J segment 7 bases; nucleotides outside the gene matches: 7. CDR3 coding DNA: TGTGCCAGCAGCGAGACAGGGGTCGGACAGCCCCAGCATTTT. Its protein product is CASSETGVGQPQHF.

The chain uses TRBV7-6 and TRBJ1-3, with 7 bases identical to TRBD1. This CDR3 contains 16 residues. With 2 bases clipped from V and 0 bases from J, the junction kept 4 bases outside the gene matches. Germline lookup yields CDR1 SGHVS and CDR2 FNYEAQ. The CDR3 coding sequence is TGTGCCAGCAGCTTATGGTCAGGGGGCTCTGGAAACACCATATATTTT. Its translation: CASSLWSGGSGNTIYF.

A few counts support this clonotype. CDR3 loop: CASSSDQGPTTFGAFF. As DNA, the CDR3 is TGTGCCAGCAGCTCCGACCAGGGGCCGACCACCTTTGGAGCTTTCTTT. The gene calls are TRBV7-6 and TRBJ1-1; D possibly corresponds to TRBD1 (6 bases). This CDR3 has 16 amino acids. Germline lookup yields CDR1 SGHVS and CDR2 FNYEAQ. V lost 4 bases, J lost 10 bases, and 25 bases lay in between.

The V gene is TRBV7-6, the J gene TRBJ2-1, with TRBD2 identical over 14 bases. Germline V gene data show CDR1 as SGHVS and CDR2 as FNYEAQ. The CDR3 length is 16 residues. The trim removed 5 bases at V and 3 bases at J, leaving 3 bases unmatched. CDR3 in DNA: TGTGCCAGCAGCCGGACTAGCGGGAGGATCTACAATGAGCAGTTCTTC. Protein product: CASSRTSGRIYNEQFF.

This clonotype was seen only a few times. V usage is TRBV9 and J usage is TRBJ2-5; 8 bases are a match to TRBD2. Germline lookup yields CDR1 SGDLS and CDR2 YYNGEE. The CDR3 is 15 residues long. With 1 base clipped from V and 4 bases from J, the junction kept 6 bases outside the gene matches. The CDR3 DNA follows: TGTGCCAGCAGCGTATCCGGGAGGGCCTCAGAGACCCAGTACTTC. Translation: CASSVSGRASETQYF.

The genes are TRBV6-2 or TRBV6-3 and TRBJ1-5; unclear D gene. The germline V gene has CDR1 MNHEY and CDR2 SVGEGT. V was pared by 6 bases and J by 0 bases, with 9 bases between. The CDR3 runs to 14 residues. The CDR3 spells CASSPSYSNQPQHF. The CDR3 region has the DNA TGTGCCAGCAGCCCGTCTTATAGCAATCAGCCCCAGCATTTT.

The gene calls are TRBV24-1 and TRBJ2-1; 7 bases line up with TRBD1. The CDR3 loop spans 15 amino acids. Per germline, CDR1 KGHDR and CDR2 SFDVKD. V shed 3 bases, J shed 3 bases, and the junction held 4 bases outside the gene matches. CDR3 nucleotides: TGTGCCACCAGTGATCTCCGGGACAGCTACAATGAGCAGTTCTTC. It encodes CATSDLRDSYNEQFF.

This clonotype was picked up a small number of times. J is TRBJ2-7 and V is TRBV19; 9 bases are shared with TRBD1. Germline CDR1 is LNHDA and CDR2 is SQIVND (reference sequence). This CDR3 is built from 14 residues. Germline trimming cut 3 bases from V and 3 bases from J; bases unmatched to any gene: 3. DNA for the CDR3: TGTGCCAGTAGTATTCCGGGACAGGGCTACGAGCAGTACTTC. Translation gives CASSIPGQGYEQYF.

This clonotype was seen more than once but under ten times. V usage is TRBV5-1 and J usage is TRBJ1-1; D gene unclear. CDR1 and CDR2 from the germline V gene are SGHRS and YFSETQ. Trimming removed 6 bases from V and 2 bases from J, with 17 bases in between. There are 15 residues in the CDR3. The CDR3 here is CASKILMGDNTEAFF. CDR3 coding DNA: TGCGCCAGCAAGATTTTAATGGGCGATAACACTGAAGCTTTCTTT.

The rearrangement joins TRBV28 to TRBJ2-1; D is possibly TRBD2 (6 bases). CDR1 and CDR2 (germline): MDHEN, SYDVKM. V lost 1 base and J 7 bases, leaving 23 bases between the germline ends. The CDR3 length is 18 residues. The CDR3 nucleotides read TGTGCCAGCAGTTTATTGGCCCCCGGAGGGACGGACTTTAATGAGCAGTTCTTC. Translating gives CASSLLAPGGTDFNEQFF.

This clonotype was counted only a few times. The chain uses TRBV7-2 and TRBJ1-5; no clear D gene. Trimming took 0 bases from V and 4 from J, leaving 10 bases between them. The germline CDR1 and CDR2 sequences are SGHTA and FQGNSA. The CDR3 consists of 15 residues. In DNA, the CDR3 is TGTGCCAGCAGCTTAGCGCAGTTTCATAATCAGCCCCAGCATTTT. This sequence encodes CASSLAQFHNQPQHF.

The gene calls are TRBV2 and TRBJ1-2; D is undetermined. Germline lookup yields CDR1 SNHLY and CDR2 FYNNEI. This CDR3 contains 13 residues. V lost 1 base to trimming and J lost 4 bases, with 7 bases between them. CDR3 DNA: TGTGCCAGCAGTGAAGGAGAGACCTATGGCTACACCTTC. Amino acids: CASSEGETYGYTF.